This T cell receptor (beta chain) was recovered during a study of T-cell memory formation after mild COVID-19. Findings and caveats of the study: CD8+ contracting clones occupied EMRA, while CD4+ ones occupied mainly CM and EM. There was no confirmation that second-wave clones peaking on day 37 were SARS-CoV-2 specific.

5'RACE primed at constant segments yielded TCR alpha and TCR beta cDNA libraries bearing sample barcodes and UMIs. One entry per CDR3 protein results from TCRdb running MiXCR on the 5' RACE reads. The profile shows about 600,000 distinct CDR3 sequences, roughly 20% of them singletons. As to this clonotype: The antigen is not known.

Trimming pared 1 base from V and 1 base from J, leaving 10 bases between. Germline V gene data show CDR1 as MNHEY and CDR2 as SVGAGI. CDR3 length equals 15 residues. The V call is TRBV6-5, the J call TRBJ1-1; weak D call: TRBD1 (6 bases). The sequencing sample was made of PBMCs or a T cell subset sorted from them (not recorded which). The receptor comes from an adult woman who had mild COVID-19 (a few samples of this study predate the infection). Cell type and time point are not known. The CDR3 loop is CASSYLGRGNTEAFF. CDR3 bases: TGTGCCAGCAGTTACTTAGGCAGGGGGAACACTGAAGCTTTCTTT.